This T cell receptor beta chain originates from a study of graft-versus-host responses after intestinal transplantation. Data came from immunoSEQ multiplex PCR; TCRdb stores just in-frame clones and leaves some out. The sample lists about 150,000 clones, around 90% occurring once. Germline CDR1 and CDR2: KGHSH and LQKENI. The CDR3 is made up of 15 amino acids. V lost 5 bases to trimming and J lost 1 base, with 14 bases between them. With regard to this clone: Its antigen is undetermined.

The origin of this receptor is a human donor who received an intestinal transplant. The V call is TRBV18, the J call TRBJ1-2, with D possibly TRBD1 on 5 matching bases. Sequencing was performed on unstimulated CD4+ T cells sorted from spleen or lymph node cells, taken before intestinal transplant. DNA of the CDR3: TGTGCCAGCTCAACCACGGGGGTGATTAACTATGGCTACACCTTC. Translated, it gives CASSTTGVINYGYTF.